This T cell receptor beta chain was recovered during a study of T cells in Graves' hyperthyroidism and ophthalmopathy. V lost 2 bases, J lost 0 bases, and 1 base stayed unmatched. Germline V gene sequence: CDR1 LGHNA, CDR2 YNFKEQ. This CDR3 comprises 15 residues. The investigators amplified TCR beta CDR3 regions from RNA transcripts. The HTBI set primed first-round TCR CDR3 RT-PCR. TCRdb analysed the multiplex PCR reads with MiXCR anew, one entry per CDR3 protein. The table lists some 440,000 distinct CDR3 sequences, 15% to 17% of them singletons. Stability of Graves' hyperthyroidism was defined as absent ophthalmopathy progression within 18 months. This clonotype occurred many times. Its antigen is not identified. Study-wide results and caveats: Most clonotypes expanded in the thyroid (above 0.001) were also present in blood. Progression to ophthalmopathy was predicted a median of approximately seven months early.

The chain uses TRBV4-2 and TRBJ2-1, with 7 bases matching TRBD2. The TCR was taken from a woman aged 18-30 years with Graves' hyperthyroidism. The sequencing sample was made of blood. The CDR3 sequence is CASSQLAASYNEQFF. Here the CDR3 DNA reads TGTGCCAGCAGCCAACTAGCGGCCTCCTACAATGAGCAGTTCTTC.